These 32 T cell receptor beta chains originate from one sample sequenced in a study of blood T cell repertoires in COVID-19. Sequencing was performed with immunoSEQ multiplex PCR; in TCRdb, only in-frame clones are kept and a portion is missing. The sample yields over 350,000 clones, roughly 90% seen once. The material sequenced was PBMCs or T cells enriched from blood (not recorded which). The receptor source for this set is a woman aged 25 to 39 with acute COVID-19.

The rearrangement links TRBV9 to TRBJ2-2; D is perhaps TRBD1 (6 bases). Germline loops: CDR1 SGDLS, CDR2 YYNGEE. Trimming took off 0 bases at V and 5 bases at J, with 11 bases between the two ends. CDR3 length: 15 amino acids. The CDR3 DNA reads TGTGCCAGCAGCGTAGAGGGACAAAAAACCGGGGAGCTGTTTTTT. It codes for CASSVEGQKTGELFF.

The chain recombines TRBV19 with TRBJ1-5; D gene ambiguous. V lost 4 bases and J lost 7, with 17 bases in between. Germline V gene data show CDR1 as LNHDA and CDR2 as SQIVND (reference sequence). The CDR3 runs to 15 residues. The CDR3 is CASSNPGDGKQPQHF. The CDR3 bases are TGTGCCAGTAGTAATCCGGGAGATGGGAAACAGCCCCAGCATTTT. The full variable domain, its missing parts supplied by reference TRBV19 and TRBJ1-5, is DGGITQSPKYLFRKEGQNVTLSCEQNLNHDAMYWYRQDPGQGLRLIYYSQIVNDFQKGDIAEGYSVSREKKESFPLTVTSAQKNPTAFYLCASSNPGDGKQPQHFGDGTRLSIL.

The chain has TRBV19 and TRBJ1-2; TRBD1 aligns across 10 bases. The trim removed 7 bases at V and 6 bases at J, leaving 8 bases unmatched. The CDR3 extends over 14 amino acids. Germline assignment: CDR1 LNHDA and CDR2 SQIVND (reference sequence). Here the CDR3 DNA reads TGTGCCAGTATTAACCGGGACAGGGGCCATGGCTACACCTTC. Residues: CASINRDRGHGYTF.

The chain uses TRBV9 and TRBJ1-2; D is ambiguous. The CDR3 extends over 12 amino acids. Germline CDR1 is SGDLS and CDR2 is YYNGEE. Deletions cut 3 bases from V and 5 bases from J, with 8 bases between. CDR3 nucleotide sequence: TGTGCCAGCAGCGCCGGGATATATGGCTACACCTTC. Its translation is CASSAGIYGYTF.

In nucleotides, the CDR3 is TGTGCCAGTAGTATAACGACACCAACTAATGAAAAACTGTTTTTT. Encoded protein: CASSITTPTNEKLFF. The chain employs TRBV19 and TRBJ1-4; no firm D call. The CDR3 loop spans 15 amino acids. Trimming shortened V by 2 bases and J by 0 bases, and 7 bases separated the two germline ends. Germline V gives CDR1 LNHDA, CDR2 SQIVND (reference sequence).

The chain carries TRBV19 and TRBJ1-5; 7 nucleotides line up with TRBD1. Germline CDR1 is LNHDA and CDR2 is SQIVND (reference sequence). V lost 5 bases and J lost 1; bases outside the gene matches: 8. There are 16 residues in the CDR3. As DNA, the CDR3 is TGTGCCAGTAGTCCCCGACAGGGCGTGAGCAATCAGCCCCAGCATTTT. Translation gives CASSPRQGVSNQPQHF.

The chain joins TRBV5-1 to TRBJ2-7, with 8 bases that match TRBD1. This CDR3 has 15 amino acids. CDR1 and CDR2 from the germline V gene are SGHRS and YFSETQ. V shed 2 bases and J 2 bases; nucleotides not matched to a gene: 6. The CDR3 bases are TGCGCCAGCAGCTTAGAACTGACAGGGGCCTACGAGCAGTACTTC. This sequence encodes CASSLELTGAYEQYF.

The rearrangement links TRBV30 to TRBJ2-5; D ambiguous. Per the germline V gene, CDR1 is GTSNPN and CDR2 is SVGIG (reference sequence). The CDR3 covers 12 residues. The V end lost 2 bases, the J end lost 5 bases, and 9 bases lay between the germline ends. The CDR3 here is CAWSLSLETQYF. The CDR3 region has the DNA TGTGCCTGGAGTCTCTCCCTGGAGACCCAGTACTTC.

This chain joins TRBV30 and TRBJ1-4; D is perhaps TRBD1 (6 bases). CDR3 length: 12 residues. Germline V CDR1 and CDR2: GTSNPN, SVGIG (reference sequence). The CDR3 DNA is TGTGCGACTACAGGGTGGGGTGAAAAACTGTTTTTT. This encodes CATTGWGEKLFF.

The gene calls are TRBV20-1 and TRBJ2-7; 8 bases agree with TRBD1. This CDR3 has 11 amino acids. Germline trimming cut 5 bases from V and 11 bases from J; bases unmatched to any gene: 8. Germline CDR1 and CDR2: DFQATT and SNEGSKA (reference sequence). The CDR3: CSAATGGPEYF. CDR3 DNA sequence: TGCAGTGCTGCTACAGGGGGTCCGGAGTACTTC.

This clone was found a few times. This chain connects TRBV7-9 to TRBJ1-1; 7 bases line up with TRBD1. The CDR3 has 15 residues. Trimming cost V 5 bases and J 0 bases; bases outside gene matches: 6. The germline V gene has CDR1 SEHNR and CDR2 FQNEAQ (reference sequence). This CDR3 reads CASSARDSVNTEAFF. As DNA, the CDR3 is TGTGCCAGCAGCGCCCGGGACAGCGTGAACACTGAAGCTTTCTTT.

The chain joins TRBV2 to TRBJ1-1; D might be TRBD1 (6 bases). Germline CDR1 reads SNHLY; CDR2 reads FYNNEI. The V end was cut by 7 bases, the J end by 3 bases, with 21 bases between. This CDR3 is 16 amino acids long. The CDR3 nucleotides are TGTGCCAGCACGAAGGAAACAGGGAAAAAACACACTGAAGCTTTCTTT. This translates into CASTKETGKKHTEAFF.

This clone has a single count. The V and J genes are TRBV1 and TRBJ2-5; the table calls TRBD2, which could not be checked here. TRBV1 is classified as a pseudogene. This CDR3 contains 18 residues. CDR3 coding DNA: TGCACCAGCAGCCATTATTTAGGGGAGCGGGGGGCCGAAGAGACCCAGTACTTC. Translation: CTSSHYLGERGAEETQYF.

The chain links TRBV5-1 to TRBJ2-2; TRBD1 matches at 12 bases. V dropped 4 bases and J dropped 2; count of bases not matched to a gene: 3. Germline CDR1 is SGHRS and CDR2 is YFSETQ. This CDR3 has 16 amino acids. The CDR3 spells CASSTGQGANTGELFF. CDR3 nucleotide sequence: TGCGCCAGCAGCACGGGACAGGGGGCTAACACCGGGGAGCTGTTTTTT. Drawing the rest from reference TRBV5-1 and TRBJ2-2, the complete variable domain is KAGVTQTPRYLIKTRGQQVTLSCSPISGHRSVSWYQQTPGQGLQFLFEYFSETQRNKGNFPGRFSGRQFSNSRSEMNVSTLELGDSALYLCASSTGQGANTGELFFGEGSRLTVL.

The rearrangement links TRBV19 to TRBJ1-5; tentatively, D is TRBD1 (5 bases). Trimming left V 3 bases short and J 0 bases short, with 12 bases between. This CDR3 region has 16 residues. Germline loops: CDR1 LNHDA, CDR2 SQIVND (reference sequence). The CDR3 DNA sequence: TGTGCCAGTAGTATCGTTTGGGGGGGTAGCAATCAGCCCCAGCATTTT. Its protein is CASSIVWGGSNQPQHF.

The gene calls are TRBV6-5 and TRBJ1-4; D remains ambiguous. This CDR3 has 11 amino acids. Per germline, CDR1 MNHEY and CDR2 SVGAGI. The V and J ends lost 6 bases and 8 bases respectively, with 7 bases between them. CDR3 coding DNA: TGTGCCAGCAGAAAAGAGGAAAAACTGTTTTTT. The encoded protein is CASRKEEKLFF.

A single count supports this clone. V usage is TRBV29-1 and J usage is TRBJ1-1; 7 nucleotides line up with TRBD1. The germline V gene encodes CDR1 SQVTM and CDR2 ANQGSEA. The CDR3 loop spans 12 amino acids. V lost 6 bases and J lost 5; bases outside the gene matches: 6. In DNA form, the CDR3 reads TGCAGCGTGACAGGGCCCGGGACTGAAGCTTTCTTT. Encoded protein: CSVTGPGTEAFF. The full variable domain, in which reference TRBV29-1 and TRBJ1-1 provide the parts outside the CDR3, is SAVISQKPSRDICQRGTSLTIQCQVDSQVTMMFWYRQQPGQSLTLIATANQGSEATYESGFVIDKFPISRPNLTFSTLTVSNMSPEDSSIYLCSVTGPGTEAFFGQGTRLTVV.

The V and J genes are TRBV5-1 and TRBJ2-7, with TRBD1 matching over 7 bases. The V segment lost 6 bases and the J segment 6 bases; nucleotides outside the gene matches: 15. The CDR3 consists of 15 residues. The germline CDR1 and CDR2 sequences are SGHRS and YFSETQ. The CDR3 region has the DNA TGCGCCAGCAACGACTTACGGACAGGTCTGGGCGAGCAGTACTTC. Residues: CASNDLRTGLGEQYF. Together with reference TRBV5-1 and TRBJ2-7, the CDR3 gives the full variable domain: KAGVTQTPRYLIKTRGQQVTLSCSPISGHRSVSWYQQTPGQGLQFLFEYFSETQRNKGNFPGRFSGRQFSNSRSEMNVSTLELGDSALYLCASNDLRTGLGEQYFGPGTRLTVT.

The chain carries TRBV27 and TRBJ1-5; D might be TRBD1 (6 bases). The CDR3 has 14 amino acids. Trimming removed 2 bases from V and 6 bases from J, with 11 bases in between. Germline V gene data show CDR1 as MNHEY and CDR2 as SMNVEV (reference sequence). Here the CDR3 reads CASSLAYRVQPQHF. The CDR3 DNA reads as TGTGCCAGCAGTTTAGCCTACAGGGTTCAGCCCCAGCATTTT.

This clone appeared a single time. J is TRBJ1-1 and V is TRBV10-1, with 7 bases identical to TRBD1. CDR1 and CDR2 from the germline V gene are WNHNN and SYGVQD (reference sequence). V lost 5 bases to trimming and J lost 3 bases; unmatched junction nucleotides: 9. The CDR3 is 15 amino acids. CDR3 bases: TGCGCCAGCAGTCCCCCGGGACAGCCCTACACTGAAGCTTTCTTT. Protein product: CASSPPGQPYTEAFF.

The chain combines TRBV15 with TRBJ1-2; D remains unclear. The V gene lost 0 bases and the J gene lost 6 bases, with 11 bases spanning the gap. This CDR3 comprises 14 residues. Germline CDR1 is LNHNV and CDR2 is YYDKDF (reference sequence). CDR3 amino acids: CATSRDEAANGYTF. CDR3 nucleotides: TGTGCCACCAGCAGAGACGAGGCGGCGAATGGCTACACCTTC. The variable domain in full, with the rest retrieved from reference TRBV15 and TRBJ1-2, is DAMVIQNPRYQVTQFGKPVTLSCSQTLNHNVMYWYQQKSSQAPKLLFHYYDKDFNNEADTPDNFQSRRPNTSFCFLDIRSPGLGDTAMYLCATSRDEAANGYTFGSGTRLTVV.

This clone has a single count. The chain combines TRBV20-1 with TRBJ2-2; possibly TRBD2 for D (5 bases). Looked up from germline, CDR1 is DFQATT and CDR2 is SNEGSKA (reference sequence). This CDR3 comprises 11 residues. V lost 4 bases and J lost 8, with 8 bases in between. The CDR3 DNA reads TGCAGTGCTAAGCGGTCGGGGGAGCTGTTTTTT. This encodes CSAKRSGELFF.

The chain links TRBV12-3 or TRBV12-4 to TRBJ2-7; D call uncertain. The CDR3 has 12 amino acids. Between the trimmed V and J ends, which lost 6 bases and 6 bases, there was a span of 12 bases. The CDR3 here is CASSYGRLEQYF. The CDR3 DNA follows: TGTGCCAGCAGCTACGGTAGACTCGAGCAGTACTTC.

The chain joins TRBV5-1 to TRBJ1-4; 8 bases fit TRBD1. V shed 4 bases, J shed 4 bases, and the junction held 3 bases outside the gene matches. This CDR3 is built from 14 residues. Germline values: CDR1 SGHRS, CDR2 YFSETQ. The CDR3 is CASSPTGVNEKLFF. DNA of the CDR3: TGCGCCAGCAGCCCGACAGGGGTTAATGAAAAACTGTTTTTT.

In nucleotides, the CDR3 is TGTGCCACCAGTGATTTGACCGGGACAGGGACAGATACGCAGTATTTT. Its protein is CATSDLTGTGTDTQYF. The chain links TRBV24-1 to TRBJ2-3, with 9 bases fitting TRBD1. CDR1 KGHDR and CDR2 SFDVKD come from the germline V gene. CDR3 length: 16 residues. V lost 0 bases, J lost 3 bases, and 3 bases stayed unmatched.

V is TRBV5-6 and J is TRBJ2-7; D gene ambiguous. Trimming left V 1 base short and J 2 bases short, with 4 bases between. Germline V gene data show CDR1 as SGHDT and CDR2 as YYEEEE. This CDR3 has 12 residues. The CDR3 loop is CASSLYPYEQYF. The CDR3 DNA is TGTGCCAGCAGCTTGTATCCCTACGAGCAGTACTTC.

The chain has TRBV5-1 and TRBJ2-7; D is perhaps TRBD1 (6 bases). This CDR3 is 15 amino acids long. CDR1 and CDR2 (germline): SGHRS, YFSETQ. Trimming pared 4 bases from V and 4 bases from J, leaving 18 bases between. In DNA, the CDR3 is TGCGCCAGCAGCCCTCCGGGCCAGGGGCTGTACGAGCAGTACTTC. Its translation is CASSPPGQGLYEQYF.

The genes are TRBV29-1 and TRBJ1-2, with TRBD1 matching 7 bases. In germline, CDR1 is SQVTM, CDR2 ANQGSEA. Unmatched junction bases numbered 6, after V lost 3 bases and J lost 5 bases. The CDR3 totals 13 residues. The chain's CDR3 is CSVDSDRAYGYTF. The CDR3 DNA follows: TGCAGCGTTGATTCCGACAGGGCTTATGGCTACACCTTC.

The gene calls are TRBV7-9 and TRBJ2-1; the D gene is possibly TRBD2 (5 bases). Germline V gives CDR1 SEHNR, CDR2 FQNEAQ (reference sequence). There are 16 residues in the CDR3. V lost 5 bases, J lost 0 bases, and 14 bases lay in between. CDR3 in amino acids: CASSPTRLGSYNEQFF. The CDR3 DNA reads as TGTGCCAGCAGCCCTACTAGACTCGGCTCCTACAATGAGCAGTTCTTC.

V gene TRBV5-6 combines with J gene TRBJ1-3; a weak D match, TRBD1 (5 bases). The CDR3 sequence is 15 residues long. V gave up 1 base and J gave up 0 bases, with 8 bases separating them. Germline loops: CDR1 SGHDT, CDR2 YYEEEE. The CDR3, as DNA: TGTGCCAGCAGCTTGTGGGGCCACTCTGGAAACACCATATATTTT. Protein product: CASSLWGHSGNTIYF. The full variable domain, its missing parts supplied by reference TRBV5-6 and TRBJ1-3, is DAGVTQSPTHLIKTRGQQVTLRCSPKSGHDTVSWYQQALGQGPQFIFQYYEEEERQRGNFPDRFSGHQFPNYSSELNVNALLLGDSALYLCASSLWGHSGNTIYFGEGSWLTVV.

The chain recombines TRBV5-6 with TRBJ1-1; D remains unclear. Germline-derived CDR1 and CDR2 are SGHDT and YYEEEE. V gave up 2 bases and J gave up 4 bases, with 18 bases separating them. This CDR3 comprises 16 residues. CDR3 sequence: CASSLYFAERGTEAFF. As DNA, the CDR3 is TGTGCCAGCAGCTTATATTTTGCCGAGCGAGGCACTGAAGCTTTCTTT.

The chain joins TRBV2 to TRBJ1-2; D is uncertain. Trimming stripped 0 bases from V and 0 bases from J, with 11 bases between. The V gene's germline CDR1 is SNHLY and CDR2 FYNNEI. CDR3 length equals 16 residues. The DNA for the CDR3 is TGTGCCAGCAGTGAAGCGCGGGCAGCGACTAACTATGGCTACACCTTC. It is translated as CASSEARAATNYGYTF.